This section outlines one T cell receptor (beta chain) sequence together with its context. The data stem from a study of blood T cell repertoires in COVID-19. As for the study in general: Specimens from acute and convalescent COVID-19 originated in the United States, Italy and Spain. PBMCs, B-cell-depleted T cells, or T cells were the source of the cDNA or gDNA that made up the material.

Between the trimmed V and J ends, which lost 4 bases and 2 bases, there was a span of 18 bases. This CDR3 is 17 amino acids long. Germline lookup yields CDR1 MNHNS and CDR2 SASEGT. In the original workflow: Cell counts per sample came from amplifying reference gene primers. Generated by immunoSEQ multiplex PCR, the TCRdb table keeps only in-frame clones and is missing some. V and J calls and clone size are those listed in that table; D and trimming were worked out from the DNA. The repertoire has under 200,000 clones, roughly 86% of them found once; the top ten carry under 3.5%. The genes are TRBV6-1 and TRBJ1-5; TRBD1 is a possible D gene (5 bases). Material for sequencing was peripheral blood. The source is a man between 65 and 85 years old with acute or convalescent COVID-19. For the CDR3, the DNA is TGTGCCAGCAGTGGGGTTTGGGGAGGGGAGGGCAATCAGCCCCAGCATTTT. Encoded protein: CASSGVWGGEGNQPQHF.